Sequencing of this T cell receptor beta chain was carried out in a study of blood T cells in healthy people across ages. Caucasian individuals from Russia who were healthy and aged about 6 to 90 acted as donors. Staff drew 8 to 10 milliliters of peripheral blood from each donor. Total RNA amounts of at least 6 micrograms were extracted per sample. PCR was performed a second time for about 7 to 12 cycles using a sample-barcoded 5' primer and a J-beta primer mix. Paired-end reads containing CDR3 totaled no fewer than 3 million for each sample. From the 5' RACE reads, TCRdb called clonotypes with MiXCR, one entry per CDR3 protein. The sample lists about 1.5 million distinct CDR3 sequences; roughly two fifths were seen once. This receptor was taken from a woman between 18 and 30 years old in good health. Sequencing was performed on blood.

CDR3: CASSQVNRIPSGQYF. CDR3 bases: TGTGCCAGCAGCCAAGTTAACAGGATCCCTAGCGGGCAGTACTTC. This sequence joins TRBV3-1 and TRBJ2-5; 8 nucleotides align to TRBD2. This CDR3 has 15 residues. From germline, CDR1 is LGHDT and CDR2 YNNKEL (reference sequence). V lost 1 base, J lost 11 bases, and 12 bases stayed unmatched.